This T cell receptor beta chain came from a study of T cells in Graves' hyperthyroidism and ophthalmopathy. This clonotype was recorded only once. Germline lookup yields CDR1 LNHDA and CDR2 SQIVND (reference sequence). The CDR3 is made up of 17 amino acids. V lost 11 bases, J lost 7 bases, and 30 bases lay in between. Amplification of TCR beta CDR3 regions used RNA as the template. Carried out on the TCR CDR3, a first-round RT-PCR used the HTBI primer set. TCRdb analysed the multiplex PCR reads with MiXCR anew, one entry per CDR3 protein. The sample contains more than 300,000 distinct CDR3 sequences, approximately 18% of which appear only once.

Sequenced: blood. The clonotype originates from a man between 18 and 35 years old with Graves' ophthalmopathy. The chain recombines TRBV19 with TRBJ1-5, with a possible D match to TRBD1 (6 bases). This chain's CDR3 is CASNSFNGGAWGQPQHF. The CDR3 nucleotides are TGTGCCTCCAACTCCTTCAATGGGGGGGCATGGGGACAGCCCCAGCATTTT.